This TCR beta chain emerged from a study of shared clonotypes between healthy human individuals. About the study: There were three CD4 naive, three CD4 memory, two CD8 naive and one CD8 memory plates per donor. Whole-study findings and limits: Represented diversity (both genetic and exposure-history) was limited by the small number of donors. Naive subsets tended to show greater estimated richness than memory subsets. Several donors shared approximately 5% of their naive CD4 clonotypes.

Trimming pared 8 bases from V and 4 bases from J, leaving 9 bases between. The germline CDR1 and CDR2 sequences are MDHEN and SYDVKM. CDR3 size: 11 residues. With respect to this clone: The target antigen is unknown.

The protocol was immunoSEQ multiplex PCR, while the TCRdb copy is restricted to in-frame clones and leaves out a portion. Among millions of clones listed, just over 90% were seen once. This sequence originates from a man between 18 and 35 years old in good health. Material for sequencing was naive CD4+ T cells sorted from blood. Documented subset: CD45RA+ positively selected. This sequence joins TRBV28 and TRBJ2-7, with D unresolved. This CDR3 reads CASAAPYEQYF. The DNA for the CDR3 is TGTGCCAGCGCTGCCCCGTACGAGCAGTACTTC.